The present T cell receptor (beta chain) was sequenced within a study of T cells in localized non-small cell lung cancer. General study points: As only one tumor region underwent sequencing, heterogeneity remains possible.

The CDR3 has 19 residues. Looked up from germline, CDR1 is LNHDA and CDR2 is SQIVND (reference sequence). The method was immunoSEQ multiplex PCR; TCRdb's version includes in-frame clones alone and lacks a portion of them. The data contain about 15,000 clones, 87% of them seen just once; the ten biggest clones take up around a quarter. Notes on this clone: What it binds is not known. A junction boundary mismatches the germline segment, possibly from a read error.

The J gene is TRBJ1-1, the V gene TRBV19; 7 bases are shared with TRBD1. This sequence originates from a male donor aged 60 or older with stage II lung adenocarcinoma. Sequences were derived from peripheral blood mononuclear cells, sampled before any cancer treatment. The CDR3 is CASSIRGRGQNAPNTESFF. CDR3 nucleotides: TGTGCCAGTAGTATAAGGGGTAGGGGACAGAATGCTCCGAACACTGAATCTTTCTTT.